Sequencing of this T cell receptor (beta chain) was carried out in a study of graft-versus-host responses after intestinal transplantation. Clones were read by immunoSEQ multiplex PCR, and TCRdb kept only the in-frame ones, dropping some. This sample has approximately 90,000 clones, with around 80% found just once. V was cut by 3 bases and J by 1 base, with 10 bases left in between. The CDR3 spans 16 residues. The V gene's germline CDR1 is LNHNV and CDR2 YYDKDF (reference sequence). With regard to this clone: Its antigen is not known.

The chain is built from TRBV15 and TRBJ2-6; D may be TRBD2 (6 bases). Sequencing used unstimulated CD4+ T cells sorted from spleen or lymph node cells, obtained before intestinal transplant. The clonotype was recovered from a human donor who received an intestinal transplant. The CDR3 nucleotides are TGTGCCACCAGCAGGGGAGGAGGGTCTGGGGCCAACGTCCTGACTTTC. Its translation is CATSRGGGSGANVLTF.